The 3 T cell receptor beta chains presented below share a single source sample, sequenced in a study of T cell responses to AZD1222 COVID-19 vaccine. Some clones are missing from TCRdb's copy, which holds only in-frame ones; the method was immunoSEQ multiplex PCR. Counted here are 95,000 to 100,000 clones, around nine tenths occurring once; the ten biggest clones make up 15% to 20%. This material consisted of peripheral blood, taken 28 days after the second AZD1222 dose. Receptors originate from an adult who received the AZD1222 COVID-19 vaccine.

This clone was counted between two and nine times. CDR3 sequence reads: CASSIRGTSNQPQHF. DNA for the CDR3: TGTGCCAGTAGTATAAGGGGGACTAGCAATCAGCCCCAGCATTTT. The chain is built from TRBV19 and TRBJ1-5, with D perhaps matching TRBD1 (6 bases). Per the germline V gene, CDR1 is LNHDA and CDR2 is SQIVND (reference sequence). CDR3 size: 15 residues. Trimming cost V 2 bases and J 0 bases, with 8 bases left between them.

V and J are TRBV14 and TRBJ2-1; 12 nucleotides align to TRBD2. In germline, CDR1 is SGHDN, CDR2 FVKESK. The CDR3 has 17 residues. V gave up 5 bases and J gave up 4 bases; unmatched junction bases: 9. This CDR3 reads CASSVPSGREEYNEQFF. The CDR3 nucleotides read TGTGCCAGCAGCGTGCCTAGCGGGAGGGAGGAATACAATGAGCAGTTCTTC. Full variable domain (outside the CDR3, taken from reference TRBV14 and TRBJ2-1): EAGVTQFPSHSVIEKGQTVTLRCDPISGHDNLYWYRRVMGKEIKFLLHFVKESKQDESGMPNNRFLAERTGGTYSTLKVQPAELEDSGVYFCASSVPSGREEYNEQFFGPGTRLTVL.

This chain connects TRBV10-3 to TRBJ2-1; 7 bases map to TRBD2. The CDR3 has 16 residues. With 3 bases clipped from V and 4 bases from J, the junction kept 9 bases outside the gene matches. The V gene's germline CDR1 is ENHRY and CDR2 SYGVKD. The CDR3 here is CAISESEAGTYNEQFF. In DNA, the CDR3 is TGTGCCATCAGTGAATCCGAAGCGGGGACTTACAATGAGCAGTTCTTC.